Listed below are T cell receptor beta chains from one sample, sequenced in a study of cytomegalovirus exposure and HLA in healthy donors. Here immunoSEQ multiplex PCR was the method, and the copy in TCRdb shows in-frame clones only, minus some. The sample lists roughly 160,000 clones, around 80% seen once, with more than 9.5% in the top ten. Sequences were obtained from PBMCs. These receptors all come from a man aged 18-30 years in good health and CMV-seropositive. The CDR3 runs from the conserved cysteine through the conserved F or W. The D gene is left open where the match is weak. For some rows the clone size is stated as once, few or many, or as a class when expanded; others skip it.

TRBJ2-1 | TRBV5-5 | NA | few | TGTGCCAGCAGCTTGGCCGTCCGGGAGATATCCAATGAGCAGTTCTTC | CASSLAVREISNEQFF
TRBJ2-5 | TRBV18 | NA | NA | TGTGCCAGCTCAGTGGCAGGGGAGCGAGAGACCCAGTACTTC | CASSVAGERETQYF
TRBJ1-6 | TRBV2 | NA | NA | TGTGCCAGAACTCAGGGCTCCCGCGATTCACCCCTCCACTTT | CARTQGSRDSPLHF
TRBJ2-5 | TRBV11-2 | NA | NA | TGTGCCAGCAGTTTCTCAGAAGAGACCCAGTACTTC | CASSFSEETQYF
TRBJ2-1 | TRBV27 | TRBD2 | NA | TGTGCCAGCAGTTTAGGCGGGAGGGTATACAATGAGCAGTTCTTC | CASSLGGRVYNEQFF
TRBJ2-3 | TRBV25-1 | TRBD1 | NA | TGTGCCAGCAGTGAAGGGACAGGGACACTGTGTACGCAGTATTTT | CASSEGTGTLCTQYF
TRBJ1-2 | TRBV4-3 | NA | NA | TGCGCCAGCAGCCAACTTCGGGAGGGGCCCGGCTACACCTTC | CASSQLREGPGYTF
TRBJ1-1 | TRBV5-5 | TRBD1 | few | TGTGCCAGCAGCTCGGGACAGGAGAACACTGAAGCTTTCTTT | CASSSGQENTEAFF
TRBJ1-5 | TRBV9 | TRBD1 | NA | TGTGCCAGCAGCTTGGGACAGGGAGGCAATCAGCCCCAGCATTTT | CASSLGQGGNQPQHF
TRBJ2-5 | TRBV6-5 | NA | NA | TGTGCCAGCAGTTCCGACAGAGAGATAGAGACCCAGTACTTC | CASSSDREIETQYF
TRBJ1-5 | TRBV6-1 | NA | NA | TGTGCCAGCACCACGGGGGTTTATCAGCCCCAGCATTTT | CASTTGVYQPQHF
TRBJ1-2 | TRBV6-6 | NA | NA | TGTGCCAGCAGCCGGAGTCAGGGGAGCTATGGCTACACCTTC | CASSRSQGSYGYTF
TRBJ2-7 | TRBV19 | TRBD1 | NA | TGTGCCAGTAGTCTTGTTGGGACAGGCTACGAGCAGTACTTC | CASSLVGTGYEQYF
TRBJ1-3 | TRBV19 | NA | NA | TGTGCCAGCCTACCATCCGTAAAACTTGGAAACACCATATATTTT | CASLPSVKLGNTIYF